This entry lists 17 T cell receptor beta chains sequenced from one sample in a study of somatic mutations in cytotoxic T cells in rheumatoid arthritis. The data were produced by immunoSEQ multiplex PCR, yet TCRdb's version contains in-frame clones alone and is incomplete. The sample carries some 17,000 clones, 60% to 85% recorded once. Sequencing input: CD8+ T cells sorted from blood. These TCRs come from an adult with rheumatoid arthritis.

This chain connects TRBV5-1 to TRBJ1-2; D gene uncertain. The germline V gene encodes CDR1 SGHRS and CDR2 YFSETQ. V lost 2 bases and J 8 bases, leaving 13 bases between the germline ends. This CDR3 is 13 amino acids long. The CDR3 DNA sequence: TGCGCCAGCAGCTTTGATGGGCTTCAAGGCTACACCTTC. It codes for CASSFDGLQGYTF.

Written as DNA, the CDR3 is TGTGCCAGCAGCTTAGACCCGGCTCTAGCGGCACAAGAGACCCAGTACTTC. Residues: CASSLDPALAAQETQYF. The gene calls are TRBV11-2 and TRBJ2-5; 7 nucleotides line up with TRBD2. With 0 bases clipped from V and 2 bases from J, the junction kept 9 bases outside the gene matches. The CDR3 has 17 residues. Germline V gene sequence: CDR1 SGHAT, CDR2 FQNNGV.

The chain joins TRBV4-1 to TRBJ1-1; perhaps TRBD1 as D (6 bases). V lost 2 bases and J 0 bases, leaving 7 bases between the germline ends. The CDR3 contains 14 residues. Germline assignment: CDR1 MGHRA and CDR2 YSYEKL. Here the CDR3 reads CASSQTGMNTEAFF. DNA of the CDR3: TGCGCCAGCAGCCAAACAGGGATGAACACTGAAGCTTTCTTT.

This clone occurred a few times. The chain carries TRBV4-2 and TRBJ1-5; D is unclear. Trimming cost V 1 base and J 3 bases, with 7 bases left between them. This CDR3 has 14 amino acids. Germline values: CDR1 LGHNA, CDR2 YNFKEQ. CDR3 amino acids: CASSQVTPNQPQHF. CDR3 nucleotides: TGTGCCAGCAGCCAAGTCACCCCCAATCAGCCCCAGCATTTT.

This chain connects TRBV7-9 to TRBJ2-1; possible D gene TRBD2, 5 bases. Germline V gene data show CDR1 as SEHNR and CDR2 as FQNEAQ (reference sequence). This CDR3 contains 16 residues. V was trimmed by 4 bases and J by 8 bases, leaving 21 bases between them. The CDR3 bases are TGTGCCAGCAGCTCGGAACTAGGCCCGATTAAGGATGAGCAGTTCTTC. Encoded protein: CASSSELGPIKDEQFF.

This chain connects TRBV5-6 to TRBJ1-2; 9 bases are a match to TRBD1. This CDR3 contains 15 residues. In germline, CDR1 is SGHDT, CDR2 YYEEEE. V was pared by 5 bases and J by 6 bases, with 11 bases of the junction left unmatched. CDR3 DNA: TGTGCCAGCAGTTATGGACAGGGGATAGAGCATGGCTACACCTTC. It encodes CASSYGQGIEHGYTF.

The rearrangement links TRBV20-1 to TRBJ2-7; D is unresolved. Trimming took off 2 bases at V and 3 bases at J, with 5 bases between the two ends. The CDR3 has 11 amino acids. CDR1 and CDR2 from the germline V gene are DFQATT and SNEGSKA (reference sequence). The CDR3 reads CSARLGYEQYF. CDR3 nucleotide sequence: TGCAGTGCTAGACTAGGCTACGAGCAGTACTTC.

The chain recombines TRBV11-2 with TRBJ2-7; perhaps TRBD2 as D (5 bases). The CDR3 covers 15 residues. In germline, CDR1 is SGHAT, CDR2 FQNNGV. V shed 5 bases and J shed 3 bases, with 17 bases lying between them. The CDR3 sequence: CASSTSGLTSYEQYF. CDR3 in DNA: TGTGCCAGCAGCACCTCCGGACTCACCAGCTACGAGCAGTACTTC.

The CDR3 protein is CSVDSGTAGSEQFF. The DNA of the CDR3 is TGCAGCGTTGATTCCGGGACAGCCGGGAGTGAGCAGTTCTTC. This chain links TRBV29-1 with TRBJ2-1; TRBD1 might be the D (7 bases). CDR1 SQVTM and CDR2 ANQGSEA come from the germline V gene. Trimming pared 3 bases from V and 9 bases from J, leaving 18 bases between. The CDR3 sequence is 14 residues long.

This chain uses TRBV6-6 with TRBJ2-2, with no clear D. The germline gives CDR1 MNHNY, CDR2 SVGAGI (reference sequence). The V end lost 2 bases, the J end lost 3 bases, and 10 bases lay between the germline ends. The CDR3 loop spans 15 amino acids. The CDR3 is CASSYRGPDTGELFF. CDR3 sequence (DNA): TGTGCCAGCAGTTACCGCGGTCCGGACACCGGGGAGCTGTTTTTT.

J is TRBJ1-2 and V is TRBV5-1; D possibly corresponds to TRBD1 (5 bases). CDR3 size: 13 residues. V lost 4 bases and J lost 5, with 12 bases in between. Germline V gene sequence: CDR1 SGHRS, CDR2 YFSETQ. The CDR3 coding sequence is TGCGCCAGCAGCCCGGCCGGGGCTTATGGCTACACCTTC. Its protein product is CASSPAGAYGYTF.

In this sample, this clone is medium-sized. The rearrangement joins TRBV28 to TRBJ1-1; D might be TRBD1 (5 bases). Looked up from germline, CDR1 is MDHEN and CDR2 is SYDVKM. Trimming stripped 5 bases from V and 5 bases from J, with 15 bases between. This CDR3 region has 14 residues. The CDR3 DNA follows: TGTGCCAGCAGTACGATGGGGGGAAAAACTGAAGCTTTCTTT. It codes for CASSTMGGKTEAFF.

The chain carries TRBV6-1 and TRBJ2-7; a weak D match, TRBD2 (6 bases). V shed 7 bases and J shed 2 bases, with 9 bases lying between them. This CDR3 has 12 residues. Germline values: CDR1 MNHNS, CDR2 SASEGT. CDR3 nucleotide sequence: TGTGCCAGCAATGCGGGAACCTACGAGCAGTACTTC. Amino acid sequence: CASNAGTYEQYF.

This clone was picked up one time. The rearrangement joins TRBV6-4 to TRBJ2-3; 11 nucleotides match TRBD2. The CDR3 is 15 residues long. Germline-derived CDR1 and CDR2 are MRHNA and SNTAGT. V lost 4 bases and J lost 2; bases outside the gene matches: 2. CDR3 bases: TGTGCCAGCAGTGCACTAGCGGGGGACACAGATACGCAGTATTTT. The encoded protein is CASSALAGDTDTQYF.

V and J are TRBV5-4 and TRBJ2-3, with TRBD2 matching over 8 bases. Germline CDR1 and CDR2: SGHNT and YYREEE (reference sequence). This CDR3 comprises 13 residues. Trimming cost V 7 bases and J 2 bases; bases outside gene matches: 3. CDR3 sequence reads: CASSGGITDTQYF. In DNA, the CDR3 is TGTGCCAGCTCGGGGGGGATCACAGATACGCAGTATTTT.

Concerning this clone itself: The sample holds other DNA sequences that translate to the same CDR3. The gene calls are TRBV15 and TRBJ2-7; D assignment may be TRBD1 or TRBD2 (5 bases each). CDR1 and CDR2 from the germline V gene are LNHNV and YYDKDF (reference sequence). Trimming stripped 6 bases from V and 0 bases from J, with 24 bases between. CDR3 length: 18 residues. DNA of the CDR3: TGTGCCACCAGTAGCGAAAGAGACAGCCGTACCCCCTCCTACGAGCAGTACTTC. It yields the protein CATSSERDSRTPSYEQYF.

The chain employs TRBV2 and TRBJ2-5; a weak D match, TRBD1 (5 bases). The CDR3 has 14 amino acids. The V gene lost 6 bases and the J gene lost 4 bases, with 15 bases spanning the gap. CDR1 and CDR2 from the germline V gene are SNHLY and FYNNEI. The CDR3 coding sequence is TGTGCCAGCAGGACCTCAGGGTGGGGAGAGACCCAGTACTTC. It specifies CASRTSGWGETQYF.